This T cell receptor beta chain originates from a study of cytomegalovirus exposure and HLA in healthy donors. Primers included in the PCR were 60 Vbeta and 13 Jbeta primers. Assay: immunoSEQ multiplex PCR; the TCRdb copy retains only in-frame clones and omits some. The repertoire includes nearly 110,000 clones, 77% of them detected once, and 4.2% sits in the top ten. Study findings and constraints: The authors later found most CMV-associated TCR beta chains appeared HLA-restricted. No immune exposure information besides CMV serostatus was available.

Turning to this clone: Its specificity is not known.

This sequence was found in a male donor in good health and CMV-seronegative. The specimen sequenced was PBMCs.

The CDR3 protein is CASSDVGGLRETQYF. The DNA for the CDR3 is TGTGCCAGCAGTGATGTGGGGGGGCTAAGAGAGACCCAGTACTTC. This chain uses TRBV2 with TRBJ2-5; D is perhaps TRBD2 (7 bases). The germline V gene has CDR1 SNHLY and CDR2 FYNNEI. The CDR3 sequence is 15 residues long. Trimming left V 3 bases short and J 4 bases short, with 15 bases between. Together with reference TRBV2 and TRBJ2-5, the CDR3 gives the full variable domain: EPEVTQTPSHQVTQMGQEVILRCVPISNHLYFYWYRQILGQKVEFLVSFYNNEISEKSEIFDDQFSVERPDGSNFTLKIRSTKLEDSAMYFCASSDVGGLRETQYFGPGTRLLVL.